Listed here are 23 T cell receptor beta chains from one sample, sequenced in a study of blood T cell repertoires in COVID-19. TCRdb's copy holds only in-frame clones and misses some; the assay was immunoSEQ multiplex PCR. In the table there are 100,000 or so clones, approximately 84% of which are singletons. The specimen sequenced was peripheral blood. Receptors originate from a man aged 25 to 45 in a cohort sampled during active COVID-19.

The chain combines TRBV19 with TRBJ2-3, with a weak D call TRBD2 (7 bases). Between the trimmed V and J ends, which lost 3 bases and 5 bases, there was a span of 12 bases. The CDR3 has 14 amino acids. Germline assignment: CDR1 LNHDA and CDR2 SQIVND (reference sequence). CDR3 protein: CASSIAGAGDTQYF. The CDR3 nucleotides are TGTGCCAGTAGTATCGCGGGGGCCGGAGATACGCAGTATTTT.

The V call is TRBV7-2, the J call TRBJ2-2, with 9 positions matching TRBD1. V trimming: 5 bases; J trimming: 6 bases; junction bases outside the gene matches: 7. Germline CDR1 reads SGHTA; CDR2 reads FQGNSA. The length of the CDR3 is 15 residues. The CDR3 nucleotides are TGTGCCAGCAGCCCTCCGACAGGGGGACCCGGGGAGCTGTTTTTT. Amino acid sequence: CASSPPTGGPGELFF.

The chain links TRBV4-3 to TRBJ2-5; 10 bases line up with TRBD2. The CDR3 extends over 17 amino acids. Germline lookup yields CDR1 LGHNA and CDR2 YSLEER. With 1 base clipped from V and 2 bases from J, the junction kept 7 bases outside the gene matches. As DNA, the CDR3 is TGCGCCAGCAGCCAAGTAGGTCAAGCGGGGGGGCAAGAGACCCAGTACTTC. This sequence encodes CASSQVGQAGGQETQYF.

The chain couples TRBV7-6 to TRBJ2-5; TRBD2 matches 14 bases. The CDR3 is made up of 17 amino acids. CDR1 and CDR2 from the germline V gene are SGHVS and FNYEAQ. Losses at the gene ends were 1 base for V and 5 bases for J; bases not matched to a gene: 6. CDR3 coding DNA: TGTGCCAGCAGCTTAGGAGGGACTAGCGGGGGTTGGGAGACCCAGTACTTC. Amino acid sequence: CASSLGGTSGGWETQYF.

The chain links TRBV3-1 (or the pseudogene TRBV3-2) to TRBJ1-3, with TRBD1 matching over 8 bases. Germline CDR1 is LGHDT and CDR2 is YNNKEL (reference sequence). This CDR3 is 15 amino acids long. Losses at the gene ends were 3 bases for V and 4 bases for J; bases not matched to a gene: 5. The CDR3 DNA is TGTGCCAGCAGCCACGACCGGGACAGGGGAAACACCATATATTTT. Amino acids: CASSHDRDRGNTIYF.

CDR3 in DNA: TGTGCCAGCAGCGGCGGCAAGAGGGACTACTCCCCCTACGAGCAGTACTTC. It is translated as CASSGGKRDYSPYEQYF. The chain recombines TRBV7-9 with TRBJ2-7, with 7 bases matching TRBD2. In germline, CDR1 is SEHNR, CDR2 FQNEAQ (reference sequence). The J segment lost 2 bases and the V segment lost 5 bases, leaving 15 bases of the junction unmatched. CDR3 length equals 17 residues.

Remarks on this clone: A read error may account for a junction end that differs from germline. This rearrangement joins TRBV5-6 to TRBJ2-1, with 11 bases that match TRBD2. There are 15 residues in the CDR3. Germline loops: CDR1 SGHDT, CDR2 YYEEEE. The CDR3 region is CASSLEPETSGGRVF. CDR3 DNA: TGTGCCAGCAGCTTGGAGCCCGAAACTAGCGGGGGAAGGGTCTTC.

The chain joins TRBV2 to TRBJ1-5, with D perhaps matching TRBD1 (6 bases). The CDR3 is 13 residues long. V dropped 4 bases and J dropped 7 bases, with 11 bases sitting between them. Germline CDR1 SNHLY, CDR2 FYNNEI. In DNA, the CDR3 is TGTGCCAGCAGTGGGACAGAACTACAGCCCCAGCATTTT. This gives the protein CASSGTELQPQHF.

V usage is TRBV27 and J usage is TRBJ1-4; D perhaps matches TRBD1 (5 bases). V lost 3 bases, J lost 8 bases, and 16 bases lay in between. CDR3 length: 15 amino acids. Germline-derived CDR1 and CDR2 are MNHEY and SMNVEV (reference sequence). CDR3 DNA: TGTGCCAGCAGTTTTAAGGGCCTTAAGGGGGAAAAACTGTTTTTT. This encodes CASSFKGLKGEKLFF.

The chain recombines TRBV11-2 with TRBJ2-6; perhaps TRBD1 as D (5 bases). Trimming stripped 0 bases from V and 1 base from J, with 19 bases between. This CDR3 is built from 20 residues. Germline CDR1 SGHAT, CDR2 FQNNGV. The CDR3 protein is CASSLDRTSVYKSGANVLTF. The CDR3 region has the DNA TGTGCCAGCAGCTTAGATCGGACATCGGTGTATAAGTCTGGGGCCAACGTCCTGACTTTC. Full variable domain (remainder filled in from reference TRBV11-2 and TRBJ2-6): EAGVAQSPRYKIIEKRQSVAFWCNPISGHATLYWYQQILGQGPKLLIQFQNNGVVDDSQLPKDRFSAERLKGVDSTLKIQPAKLEDSAVYLCASSLDRTSVYKSGANVLTFGAGSRLTVL.

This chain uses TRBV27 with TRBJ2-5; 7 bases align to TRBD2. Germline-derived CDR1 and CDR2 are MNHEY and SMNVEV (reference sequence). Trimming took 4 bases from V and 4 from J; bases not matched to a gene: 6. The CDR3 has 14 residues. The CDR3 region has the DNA TGTGCCAGCAGTTCCCTGTCTAGCGGAGAGACCCAGTACTTC. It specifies CASSSLSSGETQYF.

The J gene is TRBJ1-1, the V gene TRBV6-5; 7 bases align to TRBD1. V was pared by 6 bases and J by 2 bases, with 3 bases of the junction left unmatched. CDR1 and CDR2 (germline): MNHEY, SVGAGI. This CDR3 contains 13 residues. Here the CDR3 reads CASRQGSNTEAFF. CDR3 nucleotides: TGTGCCAGCAGACAGGGGTCTAACACTGAAGCTTTCTTT.

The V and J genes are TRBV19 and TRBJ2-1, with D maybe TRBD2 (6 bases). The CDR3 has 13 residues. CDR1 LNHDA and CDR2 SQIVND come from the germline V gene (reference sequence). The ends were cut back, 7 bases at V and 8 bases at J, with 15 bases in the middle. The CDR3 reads CASTKTSGDEQFF. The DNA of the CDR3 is TGTGCCAGTACCAAGACCTCGGGGGATGAGCAGTTCTTC.

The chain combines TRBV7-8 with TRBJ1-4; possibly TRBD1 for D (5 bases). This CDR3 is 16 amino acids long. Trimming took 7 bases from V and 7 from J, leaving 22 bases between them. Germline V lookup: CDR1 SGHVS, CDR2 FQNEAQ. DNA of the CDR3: TGTGCCAGCACCGCGGGGAGGTTGCAGGGTGGTGAAAAACTGTTTTTT. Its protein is CASTAGRLQGGEKLFF.

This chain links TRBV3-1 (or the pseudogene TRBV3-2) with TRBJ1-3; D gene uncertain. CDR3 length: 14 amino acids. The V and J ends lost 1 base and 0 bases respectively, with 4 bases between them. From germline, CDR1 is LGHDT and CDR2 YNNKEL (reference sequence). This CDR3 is CASSQGHSGNTIYF. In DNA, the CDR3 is TGTGCCAGCAGCCAAGGACACTCTGGAAACACCATATATTTT.

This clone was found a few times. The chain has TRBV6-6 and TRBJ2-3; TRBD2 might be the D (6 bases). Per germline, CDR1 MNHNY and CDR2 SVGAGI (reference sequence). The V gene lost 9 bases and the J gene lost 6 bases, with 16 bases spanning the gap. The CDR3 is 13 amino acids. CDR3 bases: TGTGCCAGTAGCGGATCTAGCCCTGATACGCAGTATTTT. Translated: CASSGSSPDTQYF.

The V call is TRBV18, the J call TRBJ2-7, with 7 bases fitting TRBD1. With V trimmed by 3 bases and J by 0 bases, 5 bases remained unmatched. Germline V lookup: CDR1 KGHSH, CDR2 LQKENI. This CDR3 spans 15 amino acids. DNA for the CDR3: TGTGCCAGCTCACCCGGACAGGTGAGCTCCTACGAGCAGTACTTC. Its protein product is CASSPGQVSSYEQYF. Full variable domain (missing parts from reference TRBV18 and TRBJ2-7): NAGVMQNPRHLVRRRGQEARLRCSPMKGHSHVYWYRQLPEEGLKFMVYLQKENIIDESGMPKERFSAEFPKEGPSILRIQQVVRGDSAAYFCASSPGQVSSYEQYFGPGTRLTVT.

The CDR3 loop is CASSPGEAGAGELFF. The CDR3 DNA reads TGCGCCAGCAGTCCCGGGGAAGCGGGGGCTGGGGAGCTGTTTTTT. J is TRBJ2-2 and V is TRBV5-1; 8 nucleotides agree with TRBD2. CDR1 and CDR2 from the germline V gene are SGHRS and YFSETQ. V shed 5 bases and J 8 bases; nucleotides not matched to a gene: 11. This CDR3 is built from 15 residues.

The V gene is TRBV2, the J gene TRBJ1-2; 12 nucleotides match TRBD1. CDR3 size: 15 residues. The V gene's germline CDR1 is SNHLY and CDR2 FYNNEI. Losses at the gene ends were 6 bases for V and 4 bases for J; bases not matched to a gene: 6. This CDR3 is CASRPPGQGAYGYTF. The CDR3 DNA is TGTGCCAGCAGACCCCCGGGACAGGGGGCCTATGGCTACACCTTC.

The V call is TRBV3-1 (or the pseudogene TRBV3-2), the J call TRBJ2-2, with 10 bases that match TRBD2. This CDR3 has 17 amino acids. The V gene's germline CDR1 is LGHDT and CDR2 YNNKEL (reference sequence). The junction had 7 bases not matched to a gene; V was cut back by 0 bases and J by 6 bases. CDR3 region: CASSQDFLAGVPGELFF. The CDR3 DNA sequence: TGTGCCAGCAGCCAAGATTTCCTAGCGGGGGTACCCGGGGAGCTGTTTTTT.

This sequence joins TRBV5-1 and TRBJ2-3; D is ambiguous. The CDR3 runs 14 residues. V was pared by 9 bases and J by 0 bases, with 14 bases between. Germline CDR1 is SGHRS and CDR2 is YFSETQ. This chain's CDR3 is CATRPGSSTDTQYF. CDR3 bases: TGCGCCACCCGACCCGGGTCTAGCACAGATACGCAGTATTTT.

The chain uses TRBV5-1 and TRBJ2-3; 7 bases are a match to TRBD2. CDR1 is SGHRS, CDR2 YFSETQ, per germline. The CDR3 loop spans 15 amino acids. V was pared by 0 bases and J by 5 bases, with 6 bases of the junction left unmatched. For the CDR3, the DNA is TGCGCCAGCAGCTTGGAAGGACTAGAGATAGATACGCAGTATTTT. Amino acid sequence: CASSLEGLEIDTQYF.

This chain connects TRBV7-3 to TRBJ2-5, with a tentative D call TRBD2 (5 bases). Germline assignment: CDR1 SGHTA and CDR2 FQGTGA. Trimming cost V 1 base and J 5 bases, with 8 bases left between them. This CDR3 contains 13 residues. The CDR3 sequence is CASSLRGFETQYF. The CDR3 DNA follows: TGTGCCAGCAGCTTAAGAGGGTTTGAGACCCAGTACTTC.